One T cell receptor beta chain is described in this entry. The target antigen is unknown. The data stem from a study of persistence of HIV-infected CD4 T cells. General study results and limits: TCRbeta richness was lower in CMV- and Gag-responding cells than in anti-CD3/anti-CD28-responding cells. Degenerate expanded CDR3beta sequences were enriched among CMV- and Gag-responding cells.

The libraries were made with immunoSEQ version 4 in survey mode. TCRdb keeps only in-frame clones here, not all; method: immunoSEQ multiplex PCR. The sample contains 35,000 to 50,000 clones, roughly 90% of which appear only once. Nonspecific anti-CD3/anti-CD28 bead stimulation represents the broad CD4+ T cell repertoire. Sorting of responding CD4+ T cells relied on upregulated CD40 ligand together with CD69. Anti-CD28/CD49d costimulation, CD40-blocking antibody and enfuvirtide were given to CD8-depleted PBMCs for under 20 hours. The V end was cut by 5 bases, the J end by 3 bases, with 13 bases between. The CDR3 has 14 residues. Germline lookup yields CDR1 SGHVS and CDR2 FQNEAQ.

The rearrangement uses TRBV7-8 and TRBJ1-1; tentative D call: TRBD1 (5 bases). The sample in question was CD4+ T cells sorted from PBMCs after approximately 19-hour stimulation, obtained from a patient who received antiretroviral therapy. This TCR was sampled from an adult man with HIV who was CMV-seropositive. CDR3 nucleotides: TGTGCCAGCAGCCCCCAGAGGGGCGACACTGAAGCTTTCTTT. Translation gives CASSPQRGDTEAFF.